This T cell receptor (beta chain) originates from a study of T cell repertoires in cytomegalovirus infection. Across the whole study: Based on public TCR beta signatures, there were indications of CMV infection and of a matching HLA type. General study points: Accumulated public TCR beta family frequency recognized individuals carrying CMV together with the relevant HLA.

TCRdb re-called the reads with MiXCR, one entry per CDR3 protein. The sample lists about 680,000 distinct CDR3 sequences; more than 20% were seen once. About this clonotype: Antigen unknown. This may come from a read error, since a much larger clone is one base off.

CDR1 SGHVS and CDR2 FQNEAQ come from the germline V gene. The CDR3 totals 11 residues. V dropped 8 bases and J dropped 9 bases, with 14 bases sitting between them. Input material: CD8+ T cells from PBMCs. The gene calls are TRBV7-8 and TRBJ2-7; D might be TRBD2 (6 bases). The TCR originated in a human donor in good health (CMV status not recorded). Some clones in this sample may be carry-over from other donors' samples. CDR3 DNA sequence: TGTGCCAGCTGGGGGGAGGCTTTGCAGTACTTC. It is translated as CASWGEALQYF. Full variable domain (remainder filled in from reference TRBV7-8 and TRBJ2-7): GAGVSQSPRYKVAKRGQDVALRCDPISGHVSLFWYQQALGQGPEFLTYFQNEAQLDKSGLPSDRFFAERPEGSVSTLKIQRTQQEDSAVYLCASWGEALQYFGPGTRLTVT.